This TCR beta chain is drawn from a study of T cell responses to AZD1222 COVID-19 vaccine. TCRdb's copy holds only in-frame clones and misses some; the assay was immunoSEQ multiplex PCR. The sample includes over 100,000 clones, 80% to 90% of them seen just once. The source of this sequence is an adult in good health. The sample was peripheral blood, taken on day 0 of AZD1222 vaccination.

CDR3 sequence reads: CASNPPGTALYSNQPQHF. CDR3 DNA: TGTGCCAGTAACCCCCCCGGGACAGCTCTTTATAGCAATCAGCCCCAGCATTTT. The chain links TRBV19 to TRBJ1-5, with 7 bases matching TRBD1. Germline CDR1 reads LNHDA; CDR2 reads SQIVND (reference sequence). CDR3 length: 18 amino acids. J gave up 0 bases and V 7 bases, and 15 bases lay outside the gene matches.